A selection of T cell receptor beta chains follows, all from one sample in a study of STAT5B mutations in CD4+ large granular lymphocyte leukemia. This table comes from immunoSEQ multiplex PCR, and its TCRdb copy is limited to in-frame clones, with some not included. In the table there are 20,000 or so clones, about four fifths of which are singletons. The sequenced sample was CD4+ T cells from blood buffy coats. The receptors shown here come from a human donor in good health. Both conserved end residues are part of each CDR3. The D gene is left open where the match is weak. Clone size, where shown, is once, few, many, or a class for clones that have expanded.

v_call: TRBV11-2; j_call: TRBJ1-1; clone_size: .; d_call: .; cdr3_nt: TGTGCCAGCAGCCCACAGGGAGAAGCTTTCTTT; cdr3_aa: CASSPQGEAFF
v_call: TRBV2; j_call: TRBJ1-5; clone_size: .; d_call: .; cdr3_nt: TGTGCCAGCAACCCCGACACCGGAGGAGCCCAGCATTTT; cdr3_aa: CASNPDTGGAQHF
v_call: TRBV12-5; j_call: TRBJ1-1; clone_size: once; d_call: .; cdr3_nt: TGTGCTAGTGGTTTTTGGGGGGCCGGGGAAGCTTTCTTT; cdr3_aa: CASGFWGAGEAFF
v_call: TRBV30; j_call: TRBJ1-1; clone_size: .; d_call: .; cdr3_nt: TGTGCCTGGAGTACGGACACCGGGGGAGCTTTCTTT; cdr3_aa: CAWSTDTGGAFF
v_call: TRBV7-9; j_call: TRBJ1-1; clone_size: few; d_call: .; cdr3_nt: TGTGCCAGCAGCTTGCTGACAGCGAACACTGAAGCTTTCTTT; cdr3_aa: CASSLLTANTEAFF
v_call: TRBV6-1; j_call: TRBJ2-7; clone_size: .; d_call: TRBD2; cdr3_nt: TGTGCCAGCAGGCCCGTAGCGGGATGGTACGAGCAGTACTTC; cdr3_aa: CASRPVAGWYEQYF
v_call: TRBV14; j_call: TRBJ2-3; clone_size: .; d_call: .; cdr3_nt: TGTGCCAGCAGCCGGGCCCTCCACACAGATACGCAGTATTTT; cdr3_aa: CASSRALHTDTQYF
v_call: TRBV6-6; j_call: TRBJ2-7; clone_size: .; d_call: .; cdr3_nt: TGTGCCAGCAGTTCCTCCAGGCACGAGCAGTACTTC; cdr3_aa: CASSSSRHEQYF
v_call: TRBV7-9; j_call: TRBJ1-2; clone_size: .; d_call: TRBD1; cdr3_nt: TGTGCCAGCAGCCCCGGGACAGAAAGTTATGGCTACACCTTC; cdr3_aa: CASSPGTESYGYTF
v_call: TRBV6-6; j_call: TRBJ1-2; clone_size: .; d_call: .; cdr3_nt: TGTGCCAGCAGTTACGGGGGGGCGGGGAACACCTATGGCTACACCTTC; cdr3_aa: CASSYGGAGNTYGYTF
v_call: TRBV10-1; j_call: TRBJ2-5; clone_size: .; d_call: TRBD1; cdr3_nt: TGCGCCAGCAGTCTGACAGGGAAAGAGACCCAGTACTTC; cdr3_aa: CASSLTGKETQYF
v_call: TRBV19; j_call: TRBJ2-2; clone_size: .; d_call: .; cdr3_nt: TGTGCCAGTAGTATAGCTGGATCCGGGGAGCTGTTTTTT; cdr3_aa: CASSIAGSGELFF
v_call: TRBV29-1; j_call: TRBJ1-1; clone_size: .; d_call: .; cdr3_nt: TGCAGCGTTCGTCGGGGGGCTTCGGGCACTGAAGCTTTCTTT; cdr3_aa: CSVRRGASGTEAFF
v_call: TRBV2; j_call: TRBJ1-2; clone_size: .; d_call: .; cdr3_nt: TGTGCCAGCAGTGAAAACGGCTACACCTTC; cdr3_aa: CASSENGYTF
v_call: TRBV30; j_call: TRBJ1-2; clone_size: .; d_call: .; cdr3_nt: TGTGCCTGGAACGGCGGCGCGGGAGGCTACACCTTC; cdr3_aa: CAWNGGAGGYTF
v_call: TRBV5-4; j_call: TRBJ2-5; clone_size: .; d_call: TRBD2; cdr3_nt: TGTGCCAGCAGCACGGGACTAGCGGAAGAGACCCAGTACTTC; cdr3_aa: CASSTGLAEETQYF
v_call: TRBV7-9; j_call: TRBJ1-2; clone_size: .; d_call: .; cdr3_nt: TGTGCCAGCAGCCAGGCAGGTAACGGAGGCTACACCTTC; cdr3_aa: CASSQAGNGGYTF
v_call: TRBV10-3; j_call: TRBJ2-2; clone_size: .; d_call: TRBD1; cdr3_nt: TGTGCCATCAGTGGACAGGGACGCACCGGGGAGCTGTTTTTT; cdr3_aa: CAISGQGRTGELFF
v_call: TRBV5-4; j_call: TRBJ1-2; clone_size: few; d_call: TRBD1; cdr3_nt: TGTGCCAGCAGCTTGAAGGGACAGGGGGTTTATGGCTACACCTTC; cdr3_aa: CASSLKGQGVYGYTF
v_call: TRBV6-6; j_call: TRBJ2-7; clone_size: .; d_call: TRBD1; cdr3_nt: TGTGCCAGCAGTTCCCGGGACAGGGGAAGGGAGCAGTACTTC; cdr3_aa: CASSSRDRGREQYF
v_call: TRBV6-5; j_call: TRBJ2-5; clone_size: .; d_call: .; cdr3_nt: TGTGCCAGCAGTTCCCCAAAGGTCCAAGAGACCCAGTACTTC; cdr3_aa: CASSSPKVQETQYF
v_call: TRBV14; j_call: TRBJ1-4; clone_size: .; d_call: .; cdr3_nt: TGTGCCAGCAGCCCGATGGGCCCGGAAAAACTGTTTTTT; cdr3_aa: CASSPMGPEKLFF
v_call: TRBV6-5; j_call: TRBJ2-1; clone_size: .; d_call: .; cdr3_nt: TGTGCCAGCAGCCGGGACCACGGGAGTGATGAGCAGTTCTTC; cdr3_aa: CASSRDHGSDEQFF
v_call: TRBV30; j_call: TRBJ1-1; clone_size: .; d_call: .; cdr3_nt: TGTGCCTGGAGTTTGAACACTGAAGCTTTCTTT; cdr3_aa: CAWSLNTEAFF
v_call: TRBV5-1; j_call: TRBJ1-1; clone_size: .; d_call: .; cdr3_nt: TGCGCCAGCAGCCTTCGAATGAACACTGAAGCTTTCTTT; cdr3_aa: CASSLRMNTEAFF
v_call: TRBV7-9; j_call: TRBJ2-3; clone_size: .; d_call: TRBD1; cdr3_nt: TGTGCCAGCAGCGACAGGGGACCCGATACGCAGTATTTT; cdr3_aa: CASSDRGPDTQYF
v_call: TRBV6-1; j_call: TRBJ1-2; clone_size: .; d_call: .; cdr3_nt: TGTGCTAATGCCGGGTCTGGCTATGGCTACACCTTC; cdr3_aa: CANAGSGYGYTF
v_call: TRBV6-5; j_call: TRBJ2-2; clone_size: once; d_call: .; cdr3_nt: TGTGCCAGCAGTTACTCGAAAAGGCCGAACACCGGGGAGCTGTTTTTT; cdr3_aa: CASSYSKRPNTGELFF
v_call: TRBV19; j_call: TRBJ1-4; clone_size: .; d_call: TRBD1; cdr3_nt: TGTGCCAGTAGTATAGCCCAGGGGGAGGAAAAACTGTTTTTT; cdr3_aa: CASSIAQGEEKLFF
v_call: TRBV27; j_call: TRBJ2-5; clone_size: .; d_call: .; cdr3_nt: TGTGCCAGCAGTCCGAATAGCGTAAGAGAGACCCAGTACTTC; cdr3_aa: CASSPNSVRETQYF